The 30 T cell receptor beta chains reported below all come from one sample, sequenced in a study of blood T cell repertoires in COVID-19. The data were produced by immunoSEQ multiplex PCR, yet TCRdb's version contains in-frame clones alone and is incomplete. The sample lists 180,000 or so clones, approximately 85% seen once, with 9.8% in the top ten. The sequencing input was peripheral blood. The source is a woman of 80 years or more with acute or convalescent COVID-19.

The CDR3 nucleotides are TGTGCCAGTAGTATTGGACTAGCGGGATCCTACGAGCAGTACTTC. Protein: CASSIGLAGSYEQYF. The rearrangement joins TRBV19 to TRBJ2-7; 12 positions match TRBD2. The CDR3 runs 15 residues. Trimming cost V 3 bases and J 1 base; bases outside gene matches: 1. The germline V gene has CDR1 LNHDA and CDR2 SQIVND (reference sequence).

The chain recombines TRBV5-1 with TRBJ2-1; TRBD2 matches at 12 bases. The ends lost 3 bases at V and 10 bases at J; junction bases unmatched: 8. Germline CDR1 is SGHRS and CDR2 is YFSETQ. The CDR3 consists of 15 residues. This CDR3 is CASSWTSGEIREQFF. CDR3 in DNA: TGCGCCAGCAGCTGGACTAGCGGGGAAATAAGGGAGCAGTTCTTC.

This clone was observed once. The chain links TRBV29-1 to TRBJ1-2; 7 bases align to TRBD1. CDR3 size: 13 residues. Germline lookup yields CDR1 SQVTM and CDR2 ANQGSEA. V shed 3 bases and J 2 bases; nucleotides not matched to a gene: 3. The CDR3: CSVEIQGNYGYTF. The DNA of the CDR3 is TGCAGCGTTGAGATACAGGGGAACTATGGCTACACCTTC.

This chain links TRBV15 with TRBJ2-2, with TRBD1 matching over 11 bases. The V segment lost 5 bases and the J segment 5 bases; nucleotides outside the gene matches: 4. Germline V gene sequence: CDR1 LNHNV, CDR2 YYDKDF (reference sequence). This CDR3 has 15 residues. The CDR3 spells CATSVDRGRTGELFF. The CDR3 DNA follows: TGTGCCACCAGCGTGGACAGGGGGCGTACCGGGGAGCTGTTTTTT. The entire variable domain, with the rest obtained from reference TRBV15 and TRBJ2-2, is as follows: DAMVIQNPRYQVTQFGKPVTLSCSQTLNHNVMYWYQQKSSQAPKLLFHYYDKDFNNEADTPDNFQSRRPNTSFCFLDIRSPGLGDTAMYLCATSVDRGRTGELFFGEGSRLTVL.

V usage is TRBV7-8 and J usage is TRBJ2-1; TRBD1 might be the D (6 bases). The ends were cut back, 5 bases at V and 2 bases at J, with 13 bases in the middle. Germline CDR1 is SGHVS and CDR2 is FQNEAQ. This CDR3 region has 15 residues. CDR3 DNA: TGTGCCAGCAGCCGCAGGGACACAACCTACAATGAGCAGTTCTTC. This encodes CASSRRDTTYNEQFF.

In DNA form, the CDR3 reads TGCGCCAGCAGTCACAGGGGGCTGGAGACCCAGTACTTC. Its protein product is CASSHRGLETQYF. The rearrangement uses TRBV5-1 and TRBJ2-5, with 9 bases lining up with TRBD1. The V gene's germline CDR1 is SGHRS and CDR2 YFSETQ. V was pared by 5 bases and J by 5 bases, with 4 bases of the junction left unmatched. The CDR3 covers 13 residues.

The V and J genes are TRBV6-5 and TRBJ1-1, with D possibly being TRBD1 (6 bases). CDR3 length equals 14 residues. Trimming removed 8 bases at V and 1 base at J, with 14 bases between. Germline CDR1 reads MNHEY; CDR2 reads SVGAGI. This CDR3 is CASQRGIGNTEAFF. In nucleotides, the CDR3 is TGTGCCAGCCAAAGGGGGATTGGGAACACTGAAGCTTTCTTT.

The chain uses TRBV5-1 and TRBJ2-3, with 8 bases that match TRBD1. This CDR3 spans 19 amino acids. Germline V gives CDR1 SGHRS, CDR2 YFSETQ. J was trimmed by 3 bases and V by 4 bases; bases with no gene match: 19. The CDR3 nucleotides read TGCGCCAGCAGCCGGGACCAACTTCTCAGGGGGCTAGTGACAGATACGCAGTATTTT. The encoded protein is CASSRDQLLRGLVTDTQYF.

The J gene is TRBJ1-2, the V gene TRBV7-9; the D gene is possibly TRBD1 (6 bases). The CDR3 runs to 15 residues. Germline V gene data show CDR1 as SEHNR and CDR2 as FQNEAQ (reference sequence). Trimming pared 5 bases from V and 2 bases from J, leaving 15 bases between. This CDR3 reads CASSALRDTNYGYTF. CDR3 DNA sequence: TGTGCCAGCAGCGCACTCCGGGACACCAACTATGGCTACACCTTC.

This chain connects TRBV5-1 to TRBJ1-1; D is unclear. Trimming removed 0 bases from V and 1 base from J, with 10 bases in between. The CDR3 has 15 residues. Germline CDR1 reads SGHRS; CDR2 reads YFSETQ. The CDR3 reads CASSLAPGENTEAFF. CDR3 DNA sequence: TGCGCCAGCAGCTTGGCACCCGGGGAGAACACTGAAGCTTTCTTT.

V usage is TRBV19 and J usage is TRBJ1-2; D may be TRBD1 (5 bases). Germline V gene lookup returns CDR1 LNHDA and CDR2 SQIVND (reference sequence). The ends were cut back, 5 bases at V and 6 bases at J, with 13 bases in the middle. The CDR3 is made up of 13 amino acids. The CDR3 here is CASSWGRSDGYTF. CDR3 DNA sequence: TGTGCCAGTAGTTGGGGCAGGTCGGATGGCTACACCTTC.

J is TRBJ2-7 and V is TRBV5-1; D possibly corresponds to TRBD2 (6 bases). This CDR3 has 16 amino acids. V shed 2 bases and J shed 0 bases, with 15 bases lying between them. The germline V gene encodes CDR1 SGHRS and CDR2 YFSETQ. CDR3 DNA sequence: TGCGCCAGCAGCTTAACCGGGACTGTGAGCTCCTACGAGCAGTACTTC. Its protein is CASSLTGTVSSYEQYF.

The rearrangement links TRBV29-1 to TRBJ2-7; possibly TRBD2 for D (5 bases). Germline lookup yields CDR1 SQVTM and CDR2 ANQGSEA. The germline V and J ends were trimmed by 6 bases and 4 bases, with 13 bases remaining between them. The CDR3 consists of 12 residues. CDR3 DNA: TGCAGCGTCCTAGGACTGGATTACGAGCAGTACTTC. It codes for CSVLGLDYEQYF.

The chain couples TRBV5-1 to TRBJ1-2, with a weak D call TRBD1 (6 bases). Trimming took 4 bases from V and 2 from J, leaving 18 bases between them. The length of the CDR3 is 16 residues. Germline V lookup: CDR1 SGHRS, CDR2 YFSETQ. CDR3 DNA: TGCGCCAGCAGCAGGCCCAGGGGAACATTCAACTATGGCTACACCTTC. Translation gives CASSRPRGTFNYGYTF.

The chain joins TRBV3-1 (or the pseudogene TRBV3-2) to TRBJ2-4; D is ambiguous. The germline V gene encodes CDR1 LGHDT and CDR2 YNNKEL (reference sequence). CDR3 length: 17 residues. Trimming left V 1 base short and J 0 bases short, with 13 bases between. The CDR3 DNA reads TGTGCCAGCAGCCAAGTGGTCGGAGTCCTAGCCAAAAACATTCAGTACTTC. Translating gives CASSQVVGVLAKNIQYF.

V and J are TRBV4-1 and TRBJ2-6; 11 positions match TRBD1. Trimming cost V 4 bases and J 2 bases; bases outside gene matches: 10. Germline V gene data show CDR1 as MGHRA and CDR2 as YSYEKL. This CDR3 contains 19 residues. The CDR3 reads CASSRRGQGGGTGANVLTF. CDR3 DNA: TGCGCCAGCAGCCGCCGGGGACAGGGGGGAGGCACTGGGGCCAACGTCCTGACTTTC.

This rearrangement joins TRBV6-5 to TRBJ2-7, with 9 bases identical to TRBD2. The CDR3 covers 14 residues. The V gene's germline CDR1 is MNHEY and CDR2 SVGAGI. V trimming: 4 bases; J trimming: 7 bases; junction bases outside the gene matches: 8. CDR3 sequence: CASSFGLAGNEQYF. The CDR3 DNA reads as TGTGCCAGCAGTTTTGGTCTAGCGGGGAATGAGCAGTACTTC.

V gene TRBV7-9 combines with J gene TRBJ2-1; the match to TRBD2 covers 9 bases. The CDR3 consists of 16 residues. Trimming removed 6 bases from V and 8 bases from J; junction bases left unmatched: 14. Germline assignment: CDR1 SEHNR and CDR2 FQNEAQ (reference sequence). The CDR3, as DNA: TGTGCCAGCAGTTTTACCAGGGCGGGAGGGAGAGATGAGCAGTTCTTC. Protein product: CASSFTRAGGRDEQFF.

This sequence joins TRBV9 and TRBJ1-3; D gene unclear. V was pared by 3 bases and J by 1 base, with 8 bases between. CDR1 and CDR2 (germline): SGDLS, YYNGEE. The length of the CDR3 is 14 residues. The CDR3 region has the DNA TGTGCCAGCAGCGCTGAGGGTTCTGGAAACACCATATATTTT. Translation: CASSAEGSGNTIYF.

J is TRBJ1-1 and V is TRBV4-1, with TRBD1 matching over 8 bases. Trimming at V came to 4 bases and at J to 3 bases, leaving 16 bases not matched to a gene. The CDR3 covers 18 residues. Germline V CDR1 and CDR2: MGHRA, YSYEKL. CDR3 DNA sequence: TGCGCCAGCAGCCGGACCGGGACAGGCTCCTATCGAGACACTGAAGCTTTCTTT. Translation: CASSRTGTGSYRDTEAFF.

This clone came up a few times. The genes are TRBV5-1 and TRBJ2-7, with D perhaps TRBD1 (6 bases). This CDR3 is 15 amino acids long. Germline loops: CDR1 SGHRS, CDR2 YFSETQ. V was pared by 7 bases and J by 7 bases, with 24 bases between. The CDR3 is CASGNFGTSSGEQYF. The CDR3 nucleotides read TGCGCCAGCGGTAACTTTGGGACATCCTCGGGGGAGCAGTACTTC.

The chain is built from TRBV9 and TRBJ2-3, with 13 bases identical to TRBD2. Germline CDR1 and CDR2: SGDLS and YYNGEE. CDR3 length equals 17 residues. J lost 5 bases, V lost 4 bases, and 10 bases had no gene match. CDR3 sequence: CASSPRTSGRMVDTQYF. CDR3 nucleotide sequence: TGTGCCAGCAGCCCTCGGACTAGCGGGAGAATGGTAGATACGCAGTATTTT.

This clone was observed a few times. The gene calls are TRBV3-1 (or the pseudogene TRBV3-2) and TRBJ2-5, with D maybe TRBD2 (6 bases). Germline assignment: CDR1 LGHDT and CDR2 YNNKEL (reference sequence). This CDR3 is 15 amino acids long. The V end lost 5 bases, the J end lost 4 bases, and 17 bases lay between the germline ends. CDR3 protein: CASSFGASEVETQYF. In DNA form, the CDR3 reads TGTGCCAGCAGCTTTGGGGCTAGCGAGGTAGAGACCCAGTACTTC.

The V and J genes are TRBV6-5 and TRBJ2-7; 7 nucleotides line up with TRBD1. Germline assignment: CDR1 MNHEY and CDR2 SVGAGI. Germline trimming cut 2 bases from V and 2 bases from J; bases unmatched to any gene: 3. The CDR3 totals 14 residues. The CDR3 nucleotides read TGTGCCAGCAGTTACGTGACAGGGCCCTACGAGCAGTACTTC. It yields the protein CASSYVTGPYEQYF.

The chain is built from TRBV2 and TRBJ2-7; 12 bases line up with TRBD2. This CDR3 comprises 16 residues. Germline V gene data show CDR1 as SNHLY and CDR2 as FYNNEI. V shed 6 bases and J 0 bases; nucleotides not matched to a gene: 6. The CDR3 loop reads CASSPTSGGISYEQYF. The CDR3 bases are TGTGCCAGCAGCCCTACTAGCGGGGGGATCTCCTACGAGCAGTACTTC.

The gene calls are TRBV6-5 and TRBJ1-5, with 7 bases matching TRBD1. Germline V gene sequence: CDR1 MNHEY, CDR2 SVGAGI. CDR3 size: 15 residues. Trimming took 6 bases from V and 6 from J; bases not matched to a gene: 11. The CDR3 loop reads CASSLTGSRVQPQHF. As DNA, the CDR3 is TGTGCCAGCAGCCTGACAGGGAGTCGCGTTCAGCCCCAGCATTTT.

V is TRBV7-2 and J is TRBJ1-1; D remains unclear. The CDR3 is 13 residues long. Trimming took 5 bases from V and 2 from J, leaving 9 bases between them. Germline V gene data show CDR1 as SGHTA and CDR2 as FQGNSA. The CDR3 region is CASSRGPNTEAFF. In DNA, the CDR3 is TGTGCCAGCAGCCGTGGCCCCAACACTGAAGCTTTCTTT.

This clone was observed a single time. CDR3 sequence: CASSFAGESPEAFF. Written as DNA, the CDR3 is TGCGCCAGCAGCTTCGCGGGGGAAAGCCCTGAAGCTTTCTTT. V is TRBV5-1 and J is TRBJ1-1; D is perhaps TRBD1 (5 bases). CDR3 length: 14 amino acids. V lost 2 bases, J lost 6 bases, and 14 bases lay in between. CDR1 is SGHRS, CDR2 YFSETQ, per germline.

J is TRBJ1-5 and V is TRBV4-2; D unclear. Germline CDR1 is LGHNA and CDR2 is YNFKEQ. This CDR3 region has 14 residues. The ends were cut back, 0 bases at V and 6 bases at J, with 9 bases in the middle. The CDR3 DNA sequence: TGTGCCAGCAGCCAAGACCAGGATGGTCAGCCCCAGCATTTT. The encoded protein is CASSQDQDGQPQHF.

The V and J genes are TRBV27 and TRBJ2-3; 10 positions match TRBD1. Germline CDR1 and CDR2: MNHEY and SMNVEV (reference sequence). J lost 1 base, V lost 8 bases, and 3 bases had no gene match. The CDR3 loop spans 14 amino acids. Written as DNA, the CDR3 is TGTGCCAGCTCCGGGACAGGGGGCACAGATACGCAGTATTTT. It codes for CASSGTGGTDTQYF.